The 5 T cell receptor beta chains given below trace back to one sample, sequenced in a study of cytomegalovirus exposure and HLA in healthy donors listed by TCRdb under 2017. The library relied on the immunoSEQ multiplex PCR assay. Drawn from immuneACCESS, this table holds only the in-frame rearrangements with V and J called that TCRdb kept. Clones are partly lost; checked studies trace under half to an unresolved V gene and leave the rest unexplained. For this sample the table gives fewer than 150,000 clones, of which 80% to 90% were detected only once. The ten largest clones represent nearly 4.5% of the sample. The sequenced sample was PBMCs. These receptors were collected from a man between 18 and 35 years old in good health and CMV-seropositive.

V gene TRBV7-2 combines with J gene TRBJ2-7, with D possibly being TRBD1 (6 bases). CDR1 is SGHTA, CDR2 FQGNSA, per germline. The V and J ends lost 5 bases and 0 bases respectively, with 8 bases between them. The CDR3 runs 13 residues. CDR3 protein: CASSVQGSYEQYF. In DNA, the CDR3 is TGTGCCAGCAGCGTACAGGGCTCCTACGAGCAGTACTTC.

This chain uses TRBV29-1 with TRBJ2-7; weak D call: TRBD1 (5 bases). Germline V CDR1 and CDR2: SQVTM, ANQGSEA. Trimming stripped 3 bases from V and 3 bases from J, with 12 bases between. The CDR3 is 13 amino acids. The CDR3 loop reads CSVEPGSGYEQYF. DNA for the CDR3: TGCAGCGTTGAGCCAGGGTCCGGCTACGAGCAGTACTTC.

This rearrangement joins TRBV9 to TRBJ2-2; a weak D match, TRBD2 (6 bases). The CDR3 is 19 amino acids. Trimming shortened V by 3 bases and J by 3 bases, and 24 bases separated the two germline ends. CDR1 is SGDLS and CDR2 is YYNGEE in the germline V gene. In nucleotides, the CDR3 is TGTGCCAGCAGCGCCGATGGGGGGTGGCGGACGGTCTACACCGGGGAGCTGTTTTTT. This codes for CASSADGGWRTVYTGELFF.

V usage is TRBV6-1 and J usage is TRBJ1-2; 10 nucleotides match TRBD1. J gave up 8 bases and V 5 bases, and 5 bases lay outside the gene matches. CDR3 length equals 13 residues. Germline V gives CDR1 MNHNS, CDR2 SASEGT. The CDR3 spells CASSWDRGYGYTF. DNA for the CDR3: TGTGCCAGCAGTTGGGACAGGGGATACGGCTACACCTTC.

The V and J genes are TRBV11-2 and TRBJ2-4, with 7 bases lining up with TRBD1. Germline CDR1 and CDR2: SGHAT and FQNNGV. The CDR3 is made up of 14 amino acids. V shed 5 bases and J 3 bases; nucleotides not matched to a gene: 4. The CDR3 DNA reads TGTGCCAGCAGCCTCGGACAGGACAAAAACATTCAGTACTTC. Encoded protein: CASSLGQDKNIQYF.